Each of the 23 T cell receptor beta chains below was sequenced from the same sample in a study of blood T cell repertoires in COVID-19. Profiled with immunoSEQ multiplex PCR; TCRdb holds only in-frame clones, not every one. The sample records tens of thousands of clones, 70% to 90% being singletons. Specimen: peripheral blood. The receptor source for this set is an elderly woman with acute or convalescent COVID-19.

This clone was counted only a few times. The genes are TRBV14 and TRBJ2-3; TRBD2 agrees at 7 bases. V lost 2 bases to trimming and J lost 2 bases; unmatched junction nucleotides: 4. Germline CDR1 reads SGHDN; CDR2 reads FVKESK. This CDR3 region has 15 residues. CDR3 region: CASSQLGTTTDTQYF. Here the CDR3 DNA reads TGTGCCAGCAGCCAACTCGGGACTACCACAGATACGCAGTATTTT.

The sample holds one count of this clone. V usage is TRBV29-1 and J usage is TRBJ2-7, with 13 bases identical to TRBD2. Germline values: CDR1 SQVTM, CDR2 ANQGSEA. Trimming cost V 4 bases and J 4 bases; bases outside gene matches: 16. The CDR3 contains 18 residues. Here the CDR3 reads CSVVPGLAGPEPTYEQYF. For the CDR3, the DNA is TGCAGCGTTGTTCCGGGACTAGCGGGACCCGAGCCGACTTACGAGCAGTACTTC.

CDR3 residues: CASSETPPGTVRHGELFF. The CDR3 DNA sequence: TGTGCCAGCAGTGAAACCCCCCCCGGGACAGTTAGACACGGGGAGCTGTTTTTT. V usage is TRBV6-1 and J usage is TRBJ2-2; 7 bases fit TRBD1. V gave up 2 bases and J gave up 7 bases; unmatched junction bases: 16. The CDR3 covers 18 residues. Per germline, CDR1 MNHNS and CDR2 SASEGT.

The V gene is TRBV6-5, the J gene TRBJ2-2; 7 positions agree with TRBD1. The CDR3 spans 14 residues. CDR1 is MNHEY and CDR2 is SVGAGI in the germline V gene. Losses at the gene ends were 6 bases for V and 2 bases for J; bases not matched to a gene: 3. CDR3: CASRRQGNTGELFF. In DNA form, the CDR3 reads TGTGCCAGCAGGAGACAGGGAAACACCGGGGAGCTGTTTTTT.

The V gene is TRBV12-5, the J gene TRBJ2-7; TRBD1 is a possible D gene (6 bases). Germline V gives CDR1 LGHNT, CDR2 FRNRAP. V lost 2 bases to trimming and J lost 5 bases, with 13 bases between them. The CDR3 sequence is 14 residues long. The CDR3, as DNA: TGTGCTAGTGGTTTGTCTCGACAGGTCCACGAGCAGTACTTC. Translating gives CASGLSRQVHEQYF.

V gene TRBV14 combines with J gene TRBJ2-3; the D gene is possibly TRBD1 (6 bases). This CDR3 comprises 13 residues. Between the trimmed V and J ends, which lost 8 bases and 4 bases, there was a span of 13 bases. From germline, CDR1 is SGHDN and CDR2 FVKESK. DNA of the CDR3: TGTGCCAGCGATGGGGGCCCGGCAGATACGCAGTATTTT. Protein product: CASDGGPADTQYF.

V usage is TRBV28 and J usage is TRBJ1-5; 8 bases line up with TRBD1. Trimming took 6 bases from V and 6 from J; bases not matched to a gene: 7. Germline V gene data show CDR1 as MDHEN and CDR2 as SYDVKM. The length of the CDR3 is 14 residues. As DNA, the CDR3 is TGTGCCAGCAGAACAGGGGGATCGGGTCAGCCCCAGCATTTT. Its translation: CASRTGGSGQPQHF.

In its sample, this clone was seen a few times. The V and J genes are TRBV7-9 and TRBJ2-7; D possibly corresponds to TRBD2 (6 bases). V shed 0 bases and J shed 1 base, with 13 bases lying between them. The CDR3 extends over 16 amino acids. CDR1 is SEHNR, CDR2 FQNEAQ, per germline (reference sequence). Here the CDR3 DNA reads TGTGCCAGCAGCTTAGCGCATAGTGGGGGGTCCTACGAGCAGTACTTC. It specifies CASSLAHSGGSYEQYF.

The gene calls are TRBV9 and TRBJ2-5; TRBD2 matches 9 bases. This CDR3 is 16 amino acids long. Germline V gene lookup returns CDR1 SGDLS and CDR2 YYNGEE. Trimming took 0 bases from V and 4 from J; bases not matched to a gene: 7. The DNA for the CDR3 is TGTGCCAGCAGCGTAGGTGCGGGAGGGAGGCTAGAGACCCAGTACTTC. Translation gives CASSVGAGGRLETQYF.

This clone was recorded only once. The V and J genes are TRBV3-1 (or the pseudogene TRBV3-2) and TRBJ1-1; the D gene is possibly TRBD1 (5 bases). CDR1 is LGHDT and CDR2 is YNNKEL in the germline V gene (reference sequence). The CDR3 contains 14 residues. With 4 bases removed from V and 2 bases from J, the gap between germline ends came to 11 bases. The CDR3 DNA follows: TGTGCCAGCAGCCCGCTCAGGGCCAACACTGAAGCTTTCTTT. Translating it yields CASSPLRANTEAFF.

This clone was seen once. Here the CDR3 reads CASNKQGTYEAFF. The DNA of the CDR3 is TGTGCCAGCAATAAACAGGGGACGTATGAAGCTTTCTTT. The rearrangement joins TRBV12-3 or TRBV12-4 to TRBJ1-1; 7 bases map to TRBD1. J lost 7 bases, V lost 7 bases, and 9 bases had no gene match. The CDR3 covers 13 residues.

The V and J genes are TRBV11-3 and TRBJ1-4; no clear D gene. Germline CDR1 is SGHNT and CDR2 is YENEEA. Trimming cost V 3 bases and J 8 bases, with 7 bases left between them. The CDR3 is 12 residues long. The CDR3, as DNA: TGTGCCAGCAGCTTTTCTCAGGAAAAACTGTTTTTT. This codes for CASSFSQEKLFF.

This clone was picked up one time. J is TRBJ2-2 and V is TRBV11-2; D call uncertain. The germline V and J ends were trimmed by 1 base and 0 bases, with 9 bases remaining between them. Germline V gene lookup returns CDR1 SGHAT and CDR2 FQNNGV. CDR3 length equals 16 residues. The DNA for the CDR3 is TGTGCCAGCAGCTTAGCCGTGGCAGCGAACACCGGGGAGCTGTTTTTT. Translation: CASSLAVAANTGELFF.

The chain joins TRBV19 to TRBJ1-1, with 8 bases lining up with TRBD1. V shed 4 bases, J shed 2 bases, and the junction held 6 bases outside the gene matches. Germline V lookup: CDR1 LNHDA, CDR2 SQIVND (reference sequence). The CDR3 has 15 amino acids. DNA of the CDR3: TGTGCCAGTAGTAGGGACAGGCGATCCAACACTGAAGCTTTCTTT. Translating gives CASSRDRRSNTEAFF.

The rearrangement uses TRBV29-1 and TRBJ2-6, with D perhaps matching TRBD2 (7 bases). V lost 6 bases and J 3 bases, leaving 18 bases between the germline ends. This CDR3 has 16 residues. The germline gives CDR1 SQVTM, CDR2 ANQGSEA. The DNA of the CDR3 is TGCAGCGTCCCTGGGGGGGGCCTCTTTGGGGCCAACGTCCTGACTTTC. Translated: CSVPGGGLFGANVLTF.

This rearrangement joins TRBV25-1 to TRBJ1-6, with TRBD1 identical over 8 bases. Germline V gene data show CDR1 as MGHDK and CDR2 as SYGVNS. Unmatched junction bases numbered 2, after V lost 5 bases and J lost 5 bases. The CDR3 covers 14 residues. The chain's CDR3 is CASSWDRNNSPLHF. Written as DNA, the CDR3 is TGTGCCAGCAGTTGGGACAGGAATAATTCACCCCTCCACTTT.

The chain carries TRBV18 and TRBJ1-1, with TRBD1 matching 7 bases. Germline lookup yields CDR1 KGHSH and CDR2 LQKENI. CDR3 size: 13 residues. Unmatched junction bases numbered 5, after V lost 3 bases and J lost 7 bases. CDR3 nucleotide sequence: TGTGCCAGCTCACCGACACAGGGGCTTGAAGCTTTCTTT. It specifies CASSPTQGLEAFF.

CDR3 DNA: TGTGCCACCAGCGGGCTGACAGGGGACCAGCCCCAGCATTTT. The encoded protein is CATSGLTGDQPQHF. The chain is built from TRBV15 and TRBJ1-5; 8 nucleotides align to TRBD1. The CDR3 runs 14 residues. V lost 5 bases to trimming and J lost 7 bases; unmatched junction nucleotides: 7. Germline loops: CDR1 LNHNV, CDR2 YYDKDF (reference sequence).

V is TRBV19 and J is TRBJ1-1, with D unclear. CDR1 is LNHDA, CDR2 SQIVND, per germline (reference sequence). The CDR3 is 14 amino acids. Trimming took off 1 base at V and 4 bases at J, with 10 bases between the two ends. Here the CDR3 DNA reads TGTGCCAGTAGTATAGGCGGGGTGGCCACTGAAGCTTTCTTT. Translation: CASSIGGVATEAFF.

This rearrangement joins TRBV14 to TRBJ1-2, with D unresolved. Trimming removed 2 bases at V and 5 bases at J, with 9 bases between. This CDR3 spans 13 amino acids. Germline CDR1 reads SGHDN; CDR2 reads FVKESK. The CDR3 DNA follows: TGTGCCAGCAGCCAAACGAGCCGGTATGGCTACACCTTC. It codes for CASSQTSRYGYTF. Using reference TRBV14 and TRBJ1-2 for the parts outside the CDR3, the full variable domain is EAGVTQFPSHSVIEKGQTVTLRCDPISGHDNLYWYRRVMGKEIKFLLHFVKESKQDESGMPNNRFLAERTGGTYSTLKVQPAELEDSGVYFCASSQTSRYGYTFGSGTRLTVV.

Only a few counts were recorded for this clone. This rearrangement joins TRBV12-5 to TRBJ1-1; D is perhaps TRBD1 (6 bases). The germline gives CDR1 LGHNT, CDR2 FRNRAP. Trimming took 5 bases from V and 0 from J, leaving 16 bases between them. The CDR3 is 16 residues long. DNA of the CDR3: TGTGCTAGTGGTAAGTCGGTGGACAGTATGAACACTGAAGCTTTCTTT. Protein: CASGKSVDSMNTEAFF.

This clone was observed a single time. The chain links TRBV19 to TRBJ2-2; 13 nucleotides align to TRBD2. V lost 7 bases and J lost 0; bases outside the gene matches: 5. The CDR3 is made up of 17 amino acids. Germline V gene sequence: CDR1 LNHDA, CDR2 SQIVND (reference sequence). The CDR3 reads CASTGTSGESNTGELFF. The CDR3 DNA reads TGTGCCAGTACTGGGACTAGCGGGGAATCGAACACCGGGGAGCTGTTTTTT.

This chain connects TRBV24-1 to TRBJ2-1; maybe TRBD2 (5 bases). The CDR3 totals 14 residues. Looked up from germline, CDR1 is KGHDR and CDR2 is SFDVKD. Trimming took off 7 bases at V and 5 bases at J, with 14 bases between the two ends. The CDR3 DNA reads as TGTGCCACCAGGGGCAGCCGGGAAGACAATGAGCAGTTCTTC. The encoded protein is CATRGSREDNEQFF.